This T cell receptor (beta chain) originates from a study of T cell responses to AZD1222 COVID-19 vaccine. General study points: Across the whole spike, CD4 TCRs peaked at regions 160-218 and 743-854.

From germline, CDR1 is SGHRS and CDR2 YFSETQ. V was pared by 0 bases and J by 7 bases, with 4 bases between. This CDR3 has 11 residues. Repertoires were generated with immunoSEQ multiplex PCR, while TCRdb's copy carries only in-frame clones and drops some. Of around 79,000 clones in the sample, around nine tenths are singletons; the top ten hold 1.5%. As concerns this clone: The antigen is unknown.

This chain connects TRBV5-1 to TRBJ1-1, with unresolved D. The clonotype originates from an adult in good health. The sequencing here drew on peripheral blood, taken on day 0 of AZD1222 vaccination. The CDR3 DNA reads TGCGCCAGCAGCTTGGACAGTGAAGCTTTCTTT. It specifies CASSLDSEAFF.